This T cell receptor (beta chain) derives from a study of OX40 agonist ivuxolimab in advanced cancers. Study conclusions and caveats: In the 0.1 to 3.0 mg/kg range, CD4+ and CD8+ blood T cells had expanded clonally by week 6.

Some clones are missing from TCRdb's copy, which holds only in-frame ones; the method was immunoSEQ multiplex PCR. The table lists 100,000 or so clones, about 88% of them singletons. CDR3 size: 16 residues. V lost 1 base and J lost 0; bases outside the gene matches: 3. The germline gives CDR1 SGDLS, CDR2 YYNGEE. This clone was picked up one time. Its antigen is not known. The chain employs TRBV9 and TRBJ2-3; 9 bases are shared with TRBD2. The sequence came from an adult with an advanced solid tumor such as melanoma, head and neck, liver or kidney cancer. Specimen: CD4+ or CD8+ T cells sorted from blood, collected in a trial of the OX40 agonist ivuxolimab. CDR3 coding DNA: TGTGCCAGCAGCGTAAGCGGGGGGACAAGCACAGATACGCAGTATTTT. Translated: CASSVSGGTSTDTQYF.